This T cell receptor beta chain was captured in a study of PD-L1 blockade in urothelial cancer. Study details: Blood yielded a median of roughly 140,000 T cells per sample. Findings and caveats of the study: Expansion of tumor-associated blood clones at 3 weeks was greater in durable-benefit patients.

Worth noting for this clone: What it binds is unknown.

Trimming removed 8 bases from V and 7 bases from J; junction bases left unmatched: 9. Per the germline V gene, CDR1 is SGHVS and CDR2 is FNYEAQ. This CDR3 has 15 residues. Clones were sequenced by immunoSEQ multiplex PCR, and TCRdb holds only the in-frame ones, with some missing. The sample gives 55,000 to 80,000 clones, around 87% of which show up once; 14% to 15% is in the top ten. Time point denoted: pretreatment peripheral blood. Enrolled patients showed locally advanced or metastatic urothelial carcinoma. The sequences come from PBMCs, collected around atezolizumab (anti-PD-L1) treatment. This chain uses TRBV7-6 with TRBJ1-6; 9 positions agree with TRBD1. This receptor was taken from a man aged 60-69 years with urothelial cancer. This CDR3 is CASRRGTGINSPLHF. CDR3 DNA: TGTGCCAGCCGCCGCGGGACAGGGATAAATTCACCCCTCCACTTT.